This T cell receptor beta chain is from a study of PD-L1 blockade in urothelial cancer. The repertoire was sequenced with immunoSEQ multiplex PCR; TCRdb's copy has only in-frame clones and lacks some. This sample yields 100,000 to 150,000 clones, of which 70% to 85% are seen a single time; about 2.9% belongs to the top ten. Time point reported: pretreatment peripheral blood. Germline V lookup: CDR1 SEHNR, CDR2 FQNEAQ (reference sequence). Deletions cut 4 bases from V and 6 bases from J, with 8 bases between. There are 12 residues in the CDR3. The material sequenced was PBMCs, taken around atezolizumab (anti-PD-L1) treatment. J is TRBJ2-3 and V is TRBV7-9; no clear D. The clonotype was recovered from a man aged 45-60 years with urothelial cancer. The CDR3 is CASSSQWDTQYF. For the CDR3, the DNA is TGTGCCAGCAGCTCTCAGTGGGATACGCAGTATTTT.